This T cell receptor beta chain was identified in a study of beta chain features in type 1 diabetes. Study background: What patients shared with healthy donors was a similar profile of age, gender and cell yields. Whole-study findings and limits: Researchers cautioned that cDNA sequencing could over-represent cells with high TCR expression.

Sorting with CD45RO/CCR7/CD25/CD127/CD95/CD27 yielded naive, central memory, regulatory and stem-like memory CD4+ cells. Germline-derived CDR1 and CDR2 are SGHTS and YDEGEE. With 4 bases clipped from V and 5 bases from J, the junction kept 11 bases outside the gene matches. The CDR3 extends over 17 amino acids. Expressed TCRB transcripts were sequenced, since all the RNA that had been isolated was reverse transcribed. Here immunoSEQ multiplex PCR was the method, and the copy in TCRdb shows in-frame clones only, minus some. The table has 310,000 or so clones, 8% seen once; the top ten hold more than 0.4%. This clone was seen more than once but under ten times. Its antigen is unidentified.

This clonotype was obtained from a woman between 18 and 29 years old in good health. V is TRBV5-8 and J is TRBJ2-5; 13 nucleotides line up with TRBD2. The specimen sequenced was central memory CD4+ T cells from blood. This CDR3 is CASSPGTSGILGETQYF. The CDR3 nucleotides are TGTGCCAGCAGCCCCGGGACTAGCGGGATACTTGGGGAGACCCAGTACTTC.